A selection of T cell receptor beta chains follows, all from one sample in a study of OX40 agonist ivuxolimab in advanced cancers. The assay was immunoSEQ multiplex PCR, and TCRdb's table has in-frame clones only and misses some. The sample yields some 140,000 clones, about nine tenths seen once. Source: CD4+ or CD8+ T cells sorted from blood, taken in a trial of the OX40 agonist ivuxolimab. These receptors all come from an adult with an advanced solid tumor such as melanoma, head and neck, liver or kidney cancer. Both conserved end residues are part of each CDR3. A D gene is named only where the DNA matches it firmly. Size is omitted from some rows. Given values are once, few, many or a class for expanded clones.

clone size: -
J gene: TRBJ1-2
V gene: TRBV28
D gene: -
CDR3 DNA: TGTGCCAGCAGTTTTCCCTGGGCGGCGCTGGGGCACTATGGCTACACCTTC
CDR3 protein: CASSFPWAALGHYGYTF

clone size: -
J gene: TRBJ2-2
V gene: TRBV7-2
D gene: TRBD2
CDR3 DNA: TGTGCCAGCAGCCGACTAGCGAAACCGGTCACCGGGGAGCTGTTTTTT
CDR3 protein: CASSRLAKPVTGELFF

clone size: -
J gene: TRBJ2-7
V gene: TRBV9
D gene: -
CDR3 DNA: TGTGCCAGCAGCGTAGCCGGCAGCAGCTCCTACGAGCAGTACTTC
CDR3 protein: CASSVAGSSSYEQYF

clone size: once
J gene: TRBJ1-5
V gene: TRBV6-5
D gene: -
CDR3 DNA: TGTGCCAGCAGTTATGGGCTCAATCAGCCCCAGCATTTT
CDR3 protein: CASSYGLNQPQHF

clone size: -
J gene: TRBJ2-7
V gene: TRBV10-1
D gene: TRBD2
CDR3 DNA: TGCGCCAGCAGTGAATTGACTAGCGGGGGCGAGCAGTACTTC
CDR3 protein: CASSELTSGGEQYF

clone size: once
J gene: TRBJ2-3
V gene: TRBV9
D gene: -
CDR3 DNA: TGTGCCAGCAGCGAATATCAGGGATTGGGCACAGATACGCAGTATTTT
CDR3 protein: CASSEYQGLGTDTQYF

clone size: -
J gene: TRBJ1-2
V gene: TRBV29-1
D gene: -
CDR3 DNA: TGCAGCGTTGAAAGGCCGGCACCATATGGCTACACCTTC
CDR3 protein: CSVERPAPYGYTF

clone size: few
J gene: TRBJ1-5
V gene: TRBV7-2
D gene: -
CDR3 DNA: TGTGCCAGCAGCTTAGGGTCCAGATTCAATCAGCCCCAGCATTTT
CDR3 protein: CASSLGSRFNQPQHF

clone size: -
J gene: TRBJ1-5
V gene: TRBV7-9
D gene: TRBD1
CDR3 DNA: TGTGCCAGCAGCCCGACAGGGTCAAATAGTCAGCCCCAGCATTTT
CDR3 protein: CASSPTGSNSQPQHF

clone size: -
J gene: TRBJ2-2
V gene: TRBV7-9
D gene: -
CDR3 DNA: TGTGCCAGCAGCTTATCGAACAGGTTGGGGACCGGGGAGCTGTTTTTT
CDR3 protein: CASSLSNRLGTGELFF

clone size: -
J gene: TRBJ1-1
V gene: TRBV28
D gene: TRBD1
CDR3 DNA: TGTGCCAGCAGTCCCGGGACAGGGAGGACTGAAGCTTTCTTT
CDR3 protein: CASSPGTGRTEAFF

clone size: -
J gene: TRBJ2-1
V gene: TRBV7-2
D gene: TRBD2
CDR3 DNA: TGTGCCAGCAGCCCTAGCGGGAGCTCCTACAATGAGCAGTTCTTC
CDR3 protein: CASSPSGSSYNEQFF

clone size: -
J gene: TRBJ1-2
V gene: TRBV27
D gene: -
CDR3 DNA: TGTGCCAGCAGTTTACGAGGGAACTATGGCTACACCTTC
CDR3 protein: CASSLRGNYGYTF

clone size: once
J gene: TRBJ1-1
V gene: TRBV6-5
D gene: -
CDR3 DNA: TGTGCCAGCAGTTACTCTGTCCGGGGCATGAACACTGAAGCTTTCTTT
CDR3 protein: CASSYSVRGMNTEAFF

clone size: once
J gene: TRBJ2-7
V gene: TRBV6-1
D gene: TRBD2
CDR3 DNA: TGTGCCAGCAGTGGACCCGCCGGACTAGCGGGAGGAGAGCAGTACTTC
CDR3 protein: CASSGPAGLAGGEQYF

clone size: -
J gene: TRBJ2-2
V gene: TRBV9
D gene: -
CDR3 DNA: TGTGCCAGCAGCCCCTCGGGGGCCGGGGAGCTGTTTTTT
CDR3 protein: CASSPSGAGELFF

clone size: -
J gene: TRBJ1-1
V gene: TRBV5-1
D gene: -
CDR3 DNA: TGCGCCAGCAATCCAGGGGTAACGAACACTGAAGCTTTCTTT
CDR3 protein: CASNPGVTNTEAFF

clone size: -
J gene: TRBJ2-1
V gene: TRBV11-3
D gene: TRBD1
CDR3 DNA: TGTGCCAGCAGCCCGGGACAGGGGGCTTACAATGAGCAGTTCTTC
CDR3 protein: CASSPGQGAYNEQFF

clone size: -
J gene: TRBJ1-1
V gene: TRBV7-3
D gene: -
CDR3 DNA: TGTGCCAGCAGCCCAGGGACGGTAAACACTGAAGCTTTCTTT
CDR3 protein: CASSPGTVNTEAFF

clone size: -
J gene: TRBJ2-2
V gene: TRBV12-5
D gene: -
CDR3 DNA: TGTGCTAGTAGGGGTACGCCGAACACCGGGGAGCTGTTTTTT
CDR3 protein: CASRGTPNTGELFF

clone size: -
J gene: TRBJ2-1
V gene: TRBV27
D gene: -
CDR3 DNA: TGTGCCAGCAGTTTTTTGGATGTGGCGGGCAATGAGCAGTTCTTC
CDR3 protein: CASSFLDVAGNEQFF

clone size: -
J gene: TRBJ1-1
V gene: TRBV6-6
D gene: TRBD1
CDR3 DNA: TGTGCCAGCAGTAACAGGGGGAACACTGAAGCTTTCTTT
CDR3 protein: CASSNRGNTEAFF

clone size: -
J gene: TRBJ1-4
V gene: TRBV28
D gene: -
CDR3 DNA: TGTGCCAGCAGTTTTCCCATCTTGGGTAATGAAAAACTGTTTTTT
CDR3 protein: CASSFPILGNEKLFF

clone size: -
J gene: TRBJ2-5
V gene: TRBV7-9
D gene: -
CDR3 DNA: TGTGCCAGCAGCGCCCTAGGGGGAGGGGAGACCCAGTACTTC
CDR3 protein: CASSALGGGETQYF

clone size: once
J gene: TRBJ2-7
V gene: TRBV7-9
D gene: -
CDR3 DNA: TGTGCCAGCAGCCAACAGGGGGGGTCCGAGCAGTACTTC
CDR3 protein: CASSQQGGSEQYF

clone size: few
J gene: TRBJ1-1
V gene: TRBV6-1
D gene: -
CDR3 DNA: TGTGCCAGCAGTCCCCAGGTCGTTTCAGCTTTCTTT
CDR3 protein: CASSPQVVSAFF

clone size: -
J gene: TRBJ2-5
V gene: TRBV5-6
D gene: TRBD2
CDR3 DNA: TGTGCCAGCAGCTTGGCCCATGCTAGCGGCGGGGAGACCCAGTACTTC
CDR3 protein: CASSLAHASGGETQYF

clone size: once
J gene: TRBJ1-1
V gene: TRBV5-6
D gene: -
CDR3 DNA: TGTGCCAGCAGCTTGACAAGAAACACTGAAGCTTTCTTT
CDR3 protein: CASSLTRNTEAFF

clone size: few
J gene: TRBJ1-5
V gene: TRBV19
D gene: -
CDR3 DNA: TGTGCCAGTAGTATACAGAGCAATCAGCCCCAGCATTTT
CDR3 protein: CASSIQSNQPQHF

clone size: -
J gene: TRBJ2-3
V gene: TRBV5-1
D gene: -
CDR3 DNA: TGCGCCAGCAGGGACGGGAGTGCAGATACGCAGTATTTT
CDR3 protein: CASRDGSADTQYF

clone size: -
J gene: TRBJ2-1
V gene: TRBV12-5
D gene: -
CDR3 DNA: TGTGCTAGTGGTCCCTCCGGACAAGGTGGTGAGCAGTTCTTC
CDR3 protein: CASGPSGQGGEQFF

clone size: -
J gene: TRBJ2-7
V gene: TRBV10-1
D gene: -
CDR3 DNA: TGCGCCAGCAGTGAGTCCGCACAGGGAGACGAGCAGTACTTC
CDR3 protein: CASSESAQGDEQYF

clone size: -
J gene: TRBJ2-7
V gene: TRBV9
D gene: TRBD2
CDR3 DNA: TGTGCCAGCAGCGGCGGGAGGGGGATTGGGTCCTACGAGCAGTACTTC
CDR3 protein: CASSGGRGIGSYEQYF

clone size: -
J gene: TRBJ2-6
V gene: TRBV11-2
D gene: -
CDR3 DNA: TGTGCCAGCAGCTTCCAATCTGGGGCCAACGTCCTGACTTTC
CDR3 protein: CASSFQSGANVLTF

clone size: -
J gene: TRBJ2-3
V gene: TRBV7-6
D gene: -
CDR3 DNA: TGTGCCAGCAGCTTAAGGGCGGGCCCCGACCCTCAGTATTTT
CDR3 protein: CASSLRAGPDPQYF

clone size: -
J gene: TRBJ1-5
V gene: TRBV19
D gene: -
CDR3 DNA: TGTGCCAGTAGTATAGCCCCAGCCCGGGAAACTCGTTTAGACAATCAGCCCCAGCATTTT
CDR3 protein: CASSIAPARETRLDNQPQHF

clone size: -
J gene: TRBJ2-5
V gene: TRBV9
D gene: -
CDR3 DNA: TGTGCCAGCAGCGTATATGGGGAGTACCAAGAGACCCAGTACTTC
CDR3 protein: CASSVYGEYQETQYF

clone size: -
J gene: TRBJ2-7
V gene: TRBV20-1
D gene: -
CDR3 DNA: TGCAGTGCTGGGACCTACGAGCAGTACTTC
CDR3 protein: CSAGTYEQYF

clone size: -
J gene: TRBJ2-1
V gene: TRBV7-3
D gene: TRBD2
CDR3 DNA: TGTGCCAGCAGCTTGCTCCCGGGGACTAGCAGAGACAATGAGCAGTTCTTC
CDR3 protein: CASSLLPGTSRDNEQFF

clone size: -
J gene: TRBJ1-2
V gene: TRBV29-1
D gene: TRBD1
CDR3 DNA: TGCAGCGTTGTAGCGGGGTGGACAGGGAACGGCTACACCTTC
CDR3 protein: CSVVAGWTGNGYTF

clone size: -
J gene: TRBJ2-1
V gene: TRBV7-2
D gene: -
CDR3 DNA: TGTGCCAGCAGCTTAGGCGGAGGGGGAGAGCAGTTCTTC
CDR3 protein: CASSLGGGGEQFF

clone size: -
J gene: TRBJ2-3
V gene: TRBV5-1
D gene: -
CDR3 DNA: TGCGCCAGCAGCTTGGCACAGCTCGGGGGCACAGATACGCAGTATTTT
CDR3 protein: CASSLAQLGGTDTQYF

clone size: once
J gene: TRBJ1-2
V gene: TRBV5-1
D gene: TRBD1
CDR3 DNA: TGCGCCAGCCGAACCTCCGGGACAGCTTTTACCGGTGGCTACACCTTC
CDR3 protein: CASRTSGTAFTGGYTF

clone size: -
J gene: TRBJ1-5
V gene: TRBV30
D gene: -
CDR3 DNA: TGTGCCTTCGACGGGGGGAGCAATCAGCCCCAGCATTTT
CDR3 protein: CAFDGGSNQPQHF

clone size: few
J gene: TRBJ2-3
V gene: TRBV25-1
D gene: -
CDR3 DNA: TGTGCCAGCAGCCTACAACAGGGTCCAGATACGCAGTATTTT
CDR3 protein: CASSLQQGPDTQYF

clone size: -
J gene: TRBJ2-7
V gene: TRBV5-1
D gene: TRBD2
CDR3 DNA: TGCGCCAGCAGCCCCCGTAGCGGGATGCCCTACGAGCAGTACTTC
CDR3 protein: CASSPRSGMPYEQYF

clone size: -
J gene: TRBJ2-3
V gene: TRBV6-6
D gene: TRBD2
CDR3 DNA: TGTGCCAGCAGTTGGTGGACTAGCGGGAGAGCAGATACGCAGTATTTT
CDR3 protein: CASSWWTSGRADTQYF